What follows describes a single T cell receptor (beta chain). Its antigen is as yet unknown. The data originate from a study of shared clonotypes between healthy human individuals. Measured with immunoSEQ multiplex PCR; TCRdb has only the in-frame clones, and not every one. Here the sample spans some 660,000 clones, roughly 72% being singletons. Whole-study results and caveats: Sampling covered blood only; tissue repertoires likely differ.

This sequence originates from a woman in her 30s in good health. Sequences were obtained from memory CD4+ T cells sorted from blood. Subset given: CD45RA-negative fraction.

For the CDR3, the DNA is TGTGCCAGCTCACAAACAAGGGGGACTGGGGCCAACGTCCTGACTTTC. Its translation: CASSQTRGTGANVLTF. The gene calls are TRBV18 and TRBJ2-6, with D perhaps TRBD1 (6 bases). From germline, CDR1 is KGHSH and CDR2 LQKENI. Trimming left V 4 bases short and J 2 bases short, with 12 bases between. The CDR3 loop spans 16 amino acids. The entire variable domain, with the rest obtained from reference TRBV18 and TRBJ2-6, is as follows: NAGVMQNPRHLVRRRGQEARLRCSPMKGHSHVYWYRQLPEEGLKFMVYLQKENIIDESGMPKERFSAEFPKEGPSILRIQQVVRGDSAAYFCASSQTRGTGANVLTFGAGSRLTVL.